This T cell receptor (beta chain) was recovered during a study of T-cell reconstitution after alpha-beta-depleted transplantation in children. Study findings and constraints: After one year, T-cell counts and TCRbeta diversity mostly came from new T cells. By about two months after transplant, alpha-beta T cells reportedly arose from several hundred graft clones that had expanded. Certain patients had high TCRbeta diversity at day 60, and it came from recipient T cells and thymic progenitors that survived.

Unique molecular identifiers were used to barcode this TCRbeta library. TCRdb re-analysed the PCR reads in MiXCR, keeping a single row per CDR3 protein. The profile shows fewer than 700,000 distinct CDR3 sequences, approximately 13% of them singletons. This clonotype has at least ten counts. What it binds is not known. There are 15 residues in the CDR3. Trimming took off 1 base at V and 5 bases at J, with 13 bases between the two ends. Germline values: CDR1 LNHNV, CDR2 YYDKDF (reference sequence). The chain combines TRBV15 with TRBJ2-3, with a tentative D call TRBD2 (6 bases). The origin of this receptor is a male patient aged 10 to 17 who had a stem cell transplant for acute myeloid leukemia, so the T cells may come from the graft donor. The sample here was PBMCs, mostly from graft donor cells, taken 360 days after TCRalphabeta/CD19-depleted stem cell transplant. CDR3 DNA: TGTGCCACCAGCAGAGTACCGACTAGTCGAGATACGCAGTATTTT. Residues: CATSRVPTSRDTQYF.